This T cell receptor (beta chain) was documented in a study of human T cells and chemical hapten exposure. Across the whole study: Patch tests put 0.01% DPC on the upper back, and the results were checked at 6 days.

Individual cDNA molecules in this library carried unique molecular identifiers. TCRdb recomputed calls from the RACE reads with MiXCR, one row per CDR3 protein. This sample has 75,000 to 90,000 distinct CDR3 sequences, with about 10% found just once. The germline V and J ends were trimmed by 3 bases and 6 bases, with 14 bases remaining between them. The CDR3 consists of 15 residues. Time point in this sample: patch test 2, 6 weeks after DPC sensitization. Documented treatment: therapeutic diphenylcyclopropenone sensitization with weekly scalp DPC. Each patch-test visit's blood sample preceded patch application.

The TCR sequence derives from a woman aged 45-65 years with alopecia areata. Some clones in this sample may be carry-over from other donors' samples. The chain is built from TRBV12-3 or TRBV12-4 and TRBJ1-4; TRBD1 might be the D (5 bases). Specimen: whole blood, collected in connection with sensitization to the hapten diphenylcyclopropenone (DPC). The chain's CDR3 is CASSFRGYPHEKLFF. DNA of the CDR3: TGTGCCAGCAGTTTTCGGGGCTATCCTCATGAAAAACTGTTTTTT.